Presented here are 16 T cell receptor beta chains from one specimen sequenced in a study of CD8+CD57+ T cells in acquired aplastic anemia. Sequencing was done on patients that had shown CD8+CD57+ cell expansion by flow cytometry. Genomic DNA was employed as the template in profiling TCR beta VDJ and CDR3. MiXCR, applied by TCRdb to the reads, yields one record per CDR3 protein. The profile covers roughly 250,000 distinct CDR3 sequences, with around 45% appearing a single time and 7.8% taken by the ten largest. The sequenced sample consisted of sorted CD4+, CD8+, or CD8+CD57+ T cells (not recorded which) from PBMCs. The receptor set was obtained from a human donor with aplastic anemia.

There are a few counts of this clonotype. The chain has TRBV10-3 and TRBJ2-7; TRBD1 matches 7 bases. The CDR3 is 15 residues long. Germline V lookup: CDR1 ENHRY, CDR2 SYGVKD. V shed 2 bases and J 2 bases; nucleotides not matched to a gene: 6. The CDR3 spells CAISERGGDAYEQYF. CDR3 sequence (DNA): TGTGCCATCAGTGAGAGAGGGGGCGACGCCTACGAGCAGTACTTC.

This clonotype was detected many times. The chain is built from TRBV7-6 and TRBJ2-5; tentatively, D is TRBD1 or TRBD2 (5 bases each). V was cut by 5 bases and J by 2 bases, with 21 bases left in between. Germline loops: CDR1 SGHVS, CDR2 FNYEAQ. The CDR3 is made up of 17 amino acids. The CDR3 DNA is TGTGCCAGCAGCGACCCCAGGGATGAGCGGACACAAGAGACCCAGTACTTC. It translates to CASSDPRDERTQETQYF.

J is TRBJ2-7 and V is TRBV19, with 8 bases lining up with TRBD1. The CDR3 extends over 14 amino acids. Germline lookup yields CDR1 LNHDA and CDR2 SQIVND (reference sequence). Trimming cost V 3 bases and J 6 bases; bases outside gene matches: 7. The CDR3: CASSILGQGGEQYF. In nucleotides, the CDR3 is TGTGCCAGTAGTATTTTAGGACAGGGAGGCGAGCAGTACTTC.

In its sample, this clonotype was seen many times. The chain carries TRBV20-1 and TRBJ2-4, with a weak D call TRBD2 (6 bases). CDR3 length: 17 amino acids. CDR1 is DFQATT, CDR2 SNEGSKA, per germline (reference sequence). Trimming left V 3 bases short and J 1 base short, with 19 bases between. The CDR3 here is CSASFAGHRGAKNIQYF. As DNA, the CDR3 is TGCAGTGCTAGCTTTGCCGGACACCGGGGGGCCAAAAACATTCAGTACTTC.

This clonotype has ten or more counts. The gene calls are TRBV5-6 and TRBJ2-7, with 11 bases that match TRBD1. The trim removed 2 bases at V and 5 bases at J, leaving 3 bases unmatched. CDR3 length equals 14 residues. Germline CDR1 reads SGHDT; CDR2 reads YYEEEE. The CDR3 is CASSLMGQGDEQYF. CDR3 in DNA: TGTGCCAGCAGCTTAATGGGACAGGGGGACGAGCAGTACTTC.

This clonotype showed up many times. The rearrangement joins TRBV20-1 to TRBJ2-1; a possible D gene is TRBD2 (5 bases). The CDR3 spans 15 residues. Germline loops: CDR1 DFQATT, CDR2 SNEGSKA (reference sequence). Between the trimmed V and J ends, which lost 0 bases and 5 bases, there was a span of 14 bases. This CDR3 is CSARDIHGINNEQFF. CDR3 DNA sequence: TGCAGTGCTAGAGATATCCACGGGATCAACAATGAGCAGTTCTTC.

This chain uses TRBV25-1 with TRBJ2-1, with 7 nucleotides matching TRBD1. V trimming: 6 bases; J trimming: 6 bases; junction bases outside the gene matches: 14. Germline CDR1 reads MGHDK; CDR2 reads SYGVNS. This CDR3 has 16 residues. This chain's CDR3 is CASSQVGQRASNEQFF. CDR3 DNA: TGTGCCAGCAGCCAAGTGGGACAGAGGGCTAGCAATGAGCAGTTCTTC.

Only one count was recorded for this clonotype. This chain uses TRBV19 with TRBJ1-2; D is unclear. The germline V gene has CDR1 LNHDA and CDR2 SQIVND (reference sequence). V was pared by 6 bases and J by 3 bases, with 11 bases between. The length of the CDR3 is 13 residues. CDR3 amino acids: CASSDSPDYGYTF. DNA of the CDR3: TGTGCCAGTAGCGATTCCCCTGACTATGGCTACACCTTC.

For this clonotype: It may be a read error: a sequence one base away is much more abundant. The chain joins TRBV7-9 to TRBJ1-1, with D possibly TRBD1 on 5 matching bases. There are 16 residues in the CDR3. Germline CDR1 is SEHNR and CDR2 is FQNEAQ (reference sequence). Trimming shortened V by 6 bases and J by 4 bases, and 21 bases separated the two germline ends. CDR3 bases: TGTGCCAGCAGATCCCAGACGGTTCCAAGGGGCACTGAAGCTTTCTTT. As protein: CASRSQTVPRGTEAFF.

This chain joins TRBV7-9 and TRBJ1-1; no definite D call. V was trimmed by 5 bases and J by 7 bases, leaving 11 bases between them. This CDR3 is built from 12 residues. The germline CDR1 and CDR2 sequences are SEHNR and FQNEAQ (reference sequence). The CDR3 region has the DNA TGTGCCAGCAGCCGAGATTCTCATGAAGCTTTCTTT. It translates to CASSRDSHEAFF. Filled out from reference TRBV7-9 and TRBJ1-1, the complete variable domain reads DTGVSQNPRHKITKRGQNVTFRCDPISEHNRLYWYRQTLGQGPEFLTYFQNEAQLEKSRLLSDRFSAERPKGSFSTLEIQRTEQGDSAMYLCASSRDSHEAFFGQGTRLTVV.

With regard to this clonotype: Just one base apart from a much larger clone, this may be a read error. V gene TRBV7-2 combines with J gene TRBJ2-1, with 11 bases fitting TRBD2. Germline values: CDR1 SGHTA, CDR2 FQGNSA. CDR3 length: 15 residues. The CDR3 here is CASSTSGSSYSEQFF. Written as DNA, the CDR3 is TGTGCCAGCAGCACTAGCGGGAGCTCCTACAGTGAGCAGTTCTTC.

Many counts were recorded for this clonotype. The rearrangement uses TRBV7-9 and TRBJ1-2; 7 bases match TRBD1. This CDR3 contains 13 residues. CDR1 is SEHNR, CDR2 FQNEAQ, per germline (reference sequence). Trimming took 7 bases from V and 5 from J; bases not matched to a gene: 7. The CDR3 loop reads CASKTGTEYGYTF. CDR3 sequence (DNA): TGTGCCAGCAAGACAGGGACGGAGTATGGCTACACCTTC.

A few counts support this clonotype. This chain links TRBV7-8 with TRBJ2-1, with 7 bases that match TRBD2. There are 15 residues in the CDR3. The V segment lost 5 bases and the J segment 8 bases; nucleotides outside the gene matches: 12. Germline V gene data show CDR1 as SGHVS and CDR2 as FQNEAQ. CDR3 amino acids: CASSQEREGRHEQFF. DNA of the CDR3: TGTGCCAGCAGCCAAGAGAGGGAGGGCCGTCATGAGCAGTTCTTC.

This clonotype was observed a handful of times. The junction and the germline gene differ at one end; a read error may be behind it. The V gene is TRBV20-1, the J gene TRBJ2-3, with D perhaps being TRBD1 or TRBD2 (5 bases each). The CDR3 extends over 12 amino acids. Germline lookup yields CDR1 DFQATT and CDR2 SNEGSKA (reference sequence). CDR3 region: CTWGNAYNEQYF. The CDR3 DNA follows: TGTACGTGGGGGAATGCCTACAATGAGCAGTATTTT.

This clonotype was observed many times. At one end, the junction sequence differs from germline, possibly due to a read error. The rearrangement uses TRBV15 and TRBJ2-6, with 8 bases identical to TRBD1. The germline gives CDR1 LNHNV, CDR2 YYDKDF (reference sequence). The CDR3 consists of 13 residues. The CDR3, as DNA: TGTGCCACCAGCAGAGGGACAGGGTGGTCTGAAGCTTTC. This gives the protein CATSRGTGWSEAF.

This sequence joins TRBV2 and TRBJ1-1, with D hard to call. The CDR3 has 15 amino acids. Between the trimmed V and J ends, which lost 4 bases and 1 base, there was a span of 13 bases. In germline, CDR1 is SNHLY, CDR2 FYNNEI. CDR3 protein: CASSATQIENTEAFF. The DNA of the CDR3 is TGTGCCAGCAGTGCGACCCAAATAGAGAACACTGAAGCTTTCTTT.